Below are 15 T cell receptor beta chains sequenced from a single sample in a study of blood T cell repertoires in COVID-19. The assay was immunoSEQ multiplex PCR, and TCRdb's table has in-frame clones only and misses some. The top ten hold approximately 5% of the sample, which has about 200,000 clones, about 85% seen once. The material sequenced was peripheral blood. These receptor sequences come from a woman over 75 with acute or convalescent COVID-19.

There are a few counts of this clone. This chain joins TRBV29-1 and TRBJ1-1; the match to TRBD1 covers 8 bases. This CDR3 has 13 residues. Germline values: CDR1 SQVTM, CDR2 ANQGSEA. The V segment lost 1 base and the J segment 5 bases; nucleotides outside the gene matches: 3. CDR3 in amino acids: CSVEVQGGTEAFF. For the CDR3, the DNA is TGCAGCGTTGAAGTACAGGGGGGAACTGAAGCTTTCTTT.

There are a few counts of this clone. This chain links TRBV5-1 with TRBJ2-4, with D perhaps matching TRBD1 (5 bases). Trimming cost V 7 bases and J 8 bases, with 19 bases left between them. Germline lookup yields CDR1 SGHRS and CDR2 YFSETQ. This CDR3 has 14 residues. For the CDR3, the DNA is TGCGCCAGCCGACCCGAAGGGGTATCCTACATTCAGTACTTC. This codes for CASRPEGVSYIQYF. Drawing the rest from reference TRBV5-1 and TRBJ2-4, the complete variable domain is KAGVTQTPRYLIKTRGQQVTLSCSPISGHRSVSWYQQTPGQGLQFLFEYFSETQRNKGNFPGRFSGRQFSNSRSEMNVSTLELGDSALYLCASRPEGVSYIQYFGAGTRLSVL.

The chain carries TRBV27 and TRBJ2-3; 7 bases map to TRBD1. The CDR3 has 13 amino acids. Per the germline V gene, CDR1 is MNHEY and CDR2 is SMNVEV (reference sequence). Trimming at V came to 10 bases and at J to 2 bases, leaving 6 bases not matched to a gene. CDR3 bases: TGTGCCACCACGGGACAGTACACAGATACGCAGTATTTT. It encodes CATTGQYTDTQYF.

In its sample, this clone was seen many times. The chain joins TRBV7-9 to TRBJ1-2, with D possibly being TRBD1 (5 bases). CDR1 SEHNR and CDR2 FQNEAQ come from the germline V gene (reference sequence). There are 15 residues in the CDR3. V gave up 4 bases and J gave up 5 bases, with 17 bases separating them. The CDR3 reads CASSSTDPMEYGYTF. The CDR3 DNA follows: TGTGCCAGCAGCTCGACAGACCCTATGGAATATGGCTACACCTTC.

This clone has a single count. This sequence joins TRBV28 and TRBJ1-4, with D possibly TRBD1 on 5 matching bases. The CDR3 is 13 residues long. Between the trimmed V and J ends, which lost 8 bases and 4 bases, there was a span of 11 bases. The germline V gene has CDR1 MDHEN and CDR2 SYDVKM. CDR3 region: CASSDGGNEKLFF. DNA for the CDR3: TGTGCCAGCTCGGACGGGGGTAATGAAAAACTGTTTTTT.

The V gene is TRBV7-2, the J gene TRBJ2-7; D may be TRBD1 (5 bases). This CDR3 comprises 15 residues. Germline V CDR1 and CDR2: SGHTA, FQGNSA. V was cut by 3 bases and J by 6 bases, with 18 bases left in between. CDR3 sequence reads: CASSFQTGVYREQYF. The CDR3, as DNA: TGTGCCAGCAGCTTTCAAACAGGAGTCTATCGCGAGCAGTACTTC. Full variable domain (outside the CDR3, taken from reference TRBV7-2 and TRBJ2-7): GAGVSQSPSNKVTEKGKDVELRCDPISGHTALYWYRQSLGQGLEFLIYFQGNSAPDKSGLPSDRFSAERTGGSVSTLTIQRTQQEDSAVYLCASSFQTGVYREQYFGPGTRLTVT.

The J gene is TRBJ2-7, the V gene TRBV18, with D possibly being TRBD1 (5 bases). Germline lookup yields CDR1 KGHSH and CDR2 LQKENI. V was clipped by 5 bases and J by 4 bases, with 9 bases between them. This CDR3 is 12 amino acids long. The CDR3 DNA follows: TGTGCCAGCTCAACAGACAGTTACGAGCAGTACTTC. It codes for CASSTDSYEQYF.

The CDR3 coding sequence is TGTGCCAGCAGCTTGTCCGTCACAACGCCGACTGAAGCTTTCTTT. Translation: CASSLSVTTPTEAFF. The chain is built from TRBV7-2 and TRBJ1-1; D is uncertain. CDR1 and CDR2 from the germline V gene are SGHTA and FQGNSA. The CDR3 length is 15 residues. Trimming took 3 bases from V and 5 from J, leaving 16 bases between them.

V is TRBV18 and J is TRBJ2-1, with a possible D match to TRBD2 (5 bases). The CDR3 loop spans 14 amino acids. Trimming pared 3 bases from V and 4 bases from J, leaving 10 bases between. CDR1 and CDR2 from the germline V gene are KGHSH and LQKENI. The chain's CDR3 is CASSPQRSYNEQFF. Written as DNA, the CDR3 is TGTGCCAGCTCACCCCAGCGGTCTTACAATGAGCAGTTCTTC.

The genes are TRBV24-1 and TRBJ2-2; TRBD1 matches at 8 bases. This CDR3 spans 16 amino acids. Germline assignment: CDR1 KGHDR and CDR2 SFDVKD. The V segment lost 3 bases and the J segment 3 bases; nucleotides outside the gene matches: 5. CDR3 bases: TGTGCCACCAGTGATCCCCTACAGGGGGACACCGGGGAGCTGTTTTTT. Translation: CATSDPLQGDTGELFF.

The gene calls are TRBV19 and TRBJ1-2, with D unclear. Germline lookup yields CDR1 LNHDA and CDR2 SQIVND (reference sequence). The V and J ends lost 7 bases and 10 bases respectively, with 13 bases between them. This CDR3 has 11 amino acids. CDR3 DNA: TGTGCCAGTAATACCCGGCGGGACTACACCTTC. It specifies CASNTRRDYTF. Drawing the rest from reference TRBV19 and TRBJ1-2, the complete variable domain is DGGITQSPKYLFRKEGQNVTLSCEQNLNHDAMYWYRQDPGQGLRLIYYSQIVNDFQKGDIAEGYSVSREKKESFPLTVTSAQKNPTAFYLCASNTRRDYTFGSGTRLTVV.

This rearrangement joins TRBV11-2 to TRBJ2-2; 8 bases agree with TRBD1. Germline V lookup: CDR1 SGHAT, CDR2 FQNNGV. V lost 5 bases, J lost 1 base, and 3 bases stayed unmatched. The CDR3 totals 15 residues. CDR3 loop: CASSPGTGNTGELFF. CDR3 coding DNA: TGTGCCAGCAGCCCCGGGACAGGGAACACCGGGGAGCTGTTTTTT.

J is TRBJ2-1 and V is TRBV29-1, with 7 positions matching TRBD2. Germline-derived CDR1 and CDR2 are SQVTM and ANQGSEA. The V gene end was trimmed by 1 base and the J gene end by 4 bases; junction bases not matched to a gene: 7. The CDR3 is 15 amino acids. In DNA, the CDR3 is TGCAGCGTTGAAGGGGGGGAGGGTTTATACAATGAGCAGTTCTTC. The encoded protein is CSVEGGEGLYNEQFF.

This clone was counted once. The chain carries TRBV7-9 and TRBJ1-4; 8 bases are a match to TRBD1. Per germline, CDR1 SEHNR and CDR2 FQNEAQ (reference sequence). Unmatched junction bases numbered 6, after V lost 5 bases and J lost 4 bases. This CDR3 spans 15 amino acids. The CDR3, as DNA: TGTGCCAGCAGCCAAGGACAGGGCCGTAATGAAAAACTGTTTTTT. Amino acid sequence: CASSQGQGRNEKLFF.

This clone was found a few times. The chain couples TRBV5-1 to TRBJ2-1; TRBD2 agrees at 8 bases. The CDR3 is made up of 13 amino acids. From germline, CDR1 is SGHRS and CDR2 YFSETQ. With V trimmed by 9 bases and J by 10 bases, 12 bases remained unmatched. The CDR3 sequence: CATGWPGGEEQFF. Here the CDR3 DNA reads TGCGCCACCGGCTGGCCGGGAGGGGAGGAGCAGTTCTTC. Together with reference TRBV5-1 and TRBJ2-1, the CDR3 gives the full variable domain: KAGVTQTPRYLIKTRGQQVTLSCSPISGHRSVSWYQQTPGQGLQFLFEYFSETQRNKGNFPGRFSGRQFSNSRSEMNVSTLELGDSALYLCATGWPGGEEQFFGPGTRLTVL.